This T cell receptor (beta chain) was documented in a study of blood T cells in healthy people across ages. V was shortened by 0 bases and J by 3 bases, with 15 bases between the two germline ends. Germline values: CDR1 MGHRA, CDR2 YSYEKL. CDR3 length equals 16 residues. With a J-beta primer mix and a sample-barcoded 5' primer, a second PCR ran roughly 6 to 11 cycles. Each of the cDNA molecules was tagged by a template-switch adaptor with 12 random nucleotides. Using its own MiXCR run on the 5' RACE reads, TCRdb lists one record per CDR3 protein. The data show some 930,000 distinct CDR3 sequences, about 27% seen once. The sample also formed part of further work on T cells of mothers and their children.

Source material: blood. V is TRBV4-1 and J is TRBJ2-7; D possibly corresponds to TRBD2 (5 bases). This TCR was recovered from a woman aged 40 to 50 in good health. DNA of the CDR3: TGCGCCAGCAGCCAAGATCCCACGAGCGGTCTCTACGAGCAGTACTTC. This gives the protein CASSQDPTSGLYEQYF.